The next 25 T cell receptor beta chains were all read from a single sample in a study of blood T cells in healthy people across ages. A J-beta primer mix and a sample-barcoded 5' primer were used in a second PCR of about 6 to 12 cycles. TCRdb analysed the 5' RACE reads with MiXCR anew, one entry per CDR3 protein. The sample lists roughly 550,000 distinct CDR3 sequences, nearly 25% occurring once. The sample also formed part of further work on T cells of mothers and their children.

Material for sequencing was blood. These TCRs come from a boy between 10 and 17 years old in good health.

This clonotype has a count of ten or more. The J gene is TRBJ1-4, the V gene TRBV28, with TRBD1 matching over 8 bases. The trim removed 5 bases at V and 8 bases at J, leaving 10 bases unmatched. The CDR3 runs to 15 residues. Germline V gives CDR1 MDHEN, CDR2 SYDVKM. The CDR3 DNA is TGTGCCAGCAGTGGCCTGACAGGGGCGCCAGAAAAACTGTTTTTT. Protein sequence: CASSGLTGAPEKLFF. Together with reference TRBV28 and TRBJ1-4, the CDR3 gives the full variable domain: DVKVTQSSRYLVKRTGEKVFLECVQDMDHENMFWYRQDPGLGLRLIYFSYDVKMKEKGDIPEGYSVSREKKERFSLILESASTNQTSMYLCASSGLTGAPEKLFFGSGTQLSVL.

This clonotype was seen more than once but under ten times. The chain employs TRBV20-1 and TRBJ2-7; 8 bases fit TRBD1. Germline V CDR1 and CDR2: DFQATT, SNEGSKA (reference sequence). This CDR3 is 14 amino acids long. J lost 1 base, V lost 0 bases, and 2 bases had no gene match. The CDR3: CSAREGQGSYEQYF. Written as DNA, the CDR3 is TGCAGTGCTAGAGAAGGACAGGGATCCTACGAGCAGTACTTC.

This sequence joins TRBV28 and TRBJ2-5; no firm D call. Near its end, the DNA agrees better with TRBJ2-7, so the J call may be wrong. This CDR3 region has 12 residues. CDR1 and CDR2 from the germline V gene are MDHEN and SYDVKM. In nucleotides, the CDR3 is TGTGCCAGCGTAGGCTCCTCCTACGAGCAGTACTTC. Its protein is CASVGSSYEQYF.

The table lists this clonotype with a few counts. The rearrangement uses TRBV15 and TRBJ2-5, with D tentatively TRBD2 (6 bases). The DNA end lines up better with TRBJ2-1; the J call may be wrong. The CDR3 loop spans 17 amino acids. CDR1 and CDR2 (germline): LNHNV, YYDKDF (reference sequence). The CDR3 region is CATSREGSTSLGNEQFF. The CDR3 DNA sequence: TGTGCCACCAGCAGAGAGGGGTCGACTAGTTTAGGCAATGAGCAGTTCTTC.

This clonotype came up a few times. The J gene is TRBJ2-7, the V gene TRBV27; TRBD1 agrees at 10 bases. The CDR3 consists of 15 residues. Losses at the gene ends were 5 bases for V and 6 bases for J; bases not matched to a gene: 10. Germline CDR1 MNHEY, CDR2 SMNVEV (reference sequence). CDR3 coding DNA: TGTGCCAGCAGTCGGAGGACAGGGGGGATCTGCGAGCAGTACTTC. Its translation: CASSRRTGGICEQYF.

The chain uses TRBV28 and TRBJ2-2; TRBD1 might be the D (5 bases). Germline assignment: CDR1 MDHEN and CDR2 SYDVKM. Trimming pared 2 bases from V and 2 bases from J, leaving 12 bases between. The CDR3 length is 16 residues. The CDR3 is CASSLRSGINTGELFF. The CDR3 DNA is TGTGCCAGCAGTTTACGATCAGGGATAAACACCGGGGAGCTGTTTTTT.

The V and J genes are TRBV4-3 and TRBJ2-3; 9 nucleotides match TRBD2. Germline V gene lookup returns CDR1 LGHNA and CDR2 YSLEER. The CDR3 length is 16 residues. Trimming at V came to 0 bases and at J to 5 bases, leaving 6 bases not matched to a gene. This CDR3 reads CASSQDFPSGKDTQYF. The CDR3 coding sequence is TGCGCCAGCAGCCAAGATTTTCCTAGCGGGAAAGATACGCAGTATTTT.

This clonotype showed up just a few times. This rearrangement joins TRBV5-1 to TRBJ1-1; D is unresolved. The germline V gene has CDR1 SGHRS and CDR2 YFSETQ. The CDR3 has 14 amino acids. The V end lost 0 bases, the J end lost 1 base, and 7 bases lay between the germline ends. The CDR3 spells CASSLGAKNTEAFF. In nucleotides, the CDR3 is TGCGCCAGCAGCTTGGGGGCAAAGAACACTGAAGCTTTCTTT. The variable domain in full, with the rest retrieved from reference TRBV5-1 and TRBJ1-1, is KAGVTQTPRYLIKTRGQQVTLSCSPISGHRSVSWYQQTPGQGLQFLFEYFSETQRNKGNFPGRFSGRQFSNSRSEMNVSTLELGDSALYLCASSLGAKNTEAFFGQGTRLTVV.

This chain connects TRBV7-2 to TRBJ2-1; 7 bases are a match to TRBD1. Matching the DNA end better, TRBJ2-5 makes the J call doubtful. There are 15 residues in the CDR3. Germline lookup yields CDR1 SGHTA and CDR2 FQGNSA. CDR3 nucleotides: TGTGCCAGCAGCACCGCCGGGACAGCAAAAGAGACCCAGTACTTC. Translated, it gives CASSTAGTAKETQYF.

The table lists this clonotype with a few counts. The chain carries TRBV6-5 and TRBJ1-5; the D is unclear. Germline assignment: CDR1 MNHEY and CDR2 SVGAGI. This CDR3 contains 14 residues. The V and J ends lost 5 bases and 0 bases respectively, with 8 bases between them. The CDR3 nucleotides are TGTGCCAGCAGTCCCTATAGTAGCAATCAGCCCCAGCATTTT. As protein: CASSPYSSNQPQHF.

The gene calls are TRBV13 and TRBJ2-1; possible D gene TRBD2, 6 bases. The closer fit of TRBJ2-5 to the DNA end suggests the J call may be wrong. Germline V lookup: CDR1 PRHDT, CDR2 FYEKMQ (reference sequence). This CDR3 has 14 amino acids. The CDR3 DNA sequence: TGTGCCAGCAGCATAAGGGGAGGTCAAGAGACCCAGTACTTC. It encodes CASSIRGGQETQYF.

This clonotype showed up just a few times. CDR3 loop: CSARATSGRGQETQYF. The DNA for the CDR3 is TGCAGTGCTAGAGCTACCAGCGGGAGGGGACAAGAGACCCAGTACTTC. J is TRBJ2-5 and V is TRBV20-1; the match to TRBD2 covers 10 bases. This CDR3 has 16 amino acids. CDR1 and CDR2 (germline): DFQATT, SNEGSKA (reference sequence). Trimming removed 1 base from V and 2 bases from J; junction bases left unmatched: 7.

In its sample, this clonotype was seen many times. The chain employs TRBV5-1 and TRBJ1-4, with TRBD1 as a possible D gene (6 bases). Trimming left V 4 bases short and J 6 bases short, with 16 bases between. The CDR3 runs 15 residues. Looked up from germline, CDR1 is SGHRS and CDR2 is YFSETQ. In DNA, the CDR3 is TGCGCCAGCAGCGGAACAGGGAGGGCAGATGAAAAACTGTTTTTT. Its translation is CASSGTGRADEKLFF.

This clonotype was counted between two and nine times. The CDR3 DNA is TGCAGTGGGAAGGGGGGTCAAGAGACCCAGTACTTC. This translates into CSGKGGQETQYF. J is TRBJ2-5 and V is TRBV20-1; D is possibly TRBD1 or TRBD2 (6 bases each). Trimming left V 7 bases short and J 2 bases short, with 11 bases between. The germline V gene encodes CDR1 DFQATT and CDR2 SNEGSKA (reference sequence). The CDR3 loop spans 12 amino acids.

The chain uses TRBV3-1 and TRBJ2-5; no definite D call. The CDR3 spans 16 residues. V gave up 6 bases and J gave up 0 bases, with 17 bases separating them. Per germline, CDR1 LGHDT and CDR2 YNNKEL (reference sequence). Here the CDR3 reads CASSSPVRRNQETQYF. The CDR3 DNA follows: TGTGCCAGCAGTTCCCCAGTCAGGAGAAACCAAGAGACCCAGTACTTC.

The J gene is TRBJ1-2, the V gene TRBV27; 9 bases fit TRBD1. Per germline, CDR1 MNHEY and CDR2 SMNVEV (reference sequence). This CDR3 comprises 13 residues. With V trimmed by 5 bases and J by 6 bases, 4 bases remained unmatched. This CDR3 is CASSVTGGDGYTF. The CDR3, as DNA: TGTGCCAGCAGTGTGACAGGGGGAGATGGCTACACCTTC.

CDR3 DNA: TGTGCCAGCAGATATGGACTGTACGAGCAGTACTTC. Translation: CASRYGLYEQYF. This chain uses TRBV27 with TRBJ2-5; D may be TRBD2 (5 bases). The DNA matches TRBJ2-7 better at its end, which makes the J call doubtful. The CDR3 consists of 12 residues. The germline gives CDR1 MNHEY, CDR2 SMNVEV (reference sequence).

The gene calls are TRBV4-3 and TRBJ2-7, with D unresolved. Between the trimmed V and J ends, which lost 8 bases and 2 bases, there was a span of 16 bases. CDR1 and CDR2 from the germline V gene are LGHNA and YSLEER. The CDR3 has 14 residues. As DNA, the CDR3 is TGCGCCAGCTCTCCGAGGACCGTCGCCTACGAGCAGTACTTC. Its protein is CASSPRTVAYEQYF.

A few counts support this clonotype. The genes are TRBV5-5 and TRBJ2-1; 10 nucleotides match TRBD2. The CDR3 sequence is 16 residues long. The germline V gene has CDR1 SGHKS and CDR2 YYEKEE (reference sequence). Trimming cost V 4 bases and J 4 bases; bases outside gene matches: 8. The chain's CDR3 is CASSLLAGVLYNEQFF. CDR3 sequence (DNA): TGTGCCAGCAGCCTTCTAGCGGGAGTACTGTACAATGAGCAGTTCTTC.

This clonotype has only a few counts. The rearrangement links TRBV12-3 or TRBV12-4 to TRBJ1-3; TRBD1 might be the D (6 bases). The CDR3 length is 16 residues. V lost 5 bases and J 3 bases, leaving 17 bases between the germline ends. DNA for the CDR3: TGTGCCAGCAGTGAGTACAGGGCAAGAGTTGGAAACACCATATATTTT. This gives the protein CASSEYRARVGNTIYF.

The chain joins TRBV4-1 to TRBJ1-1; D call uncertain. The CDR3 covers 15 residues. In germline, CDR1 is MGHRA, CDR2 YSYEKL. V gave up 0 bases and J gave up 7 bases, with 15 bases separating them. Here the CDR3 DNA reads TGCGCCAGCAGCCAAGATTTAGCCAGGCTCAATGAAGCTTTCTTT. Its translation: CASSQDLARLNEAFF.

A few counts support this clonotype. The chain combines TRBV10-3 with TRBJ1-2, with D hard to call. The V gene lost 6 bases and the J gene lost 9 bases, with 20 bases spanning the gap. Germline-derived CDR1 and CDR2 are ENHRY and SYGVKD. This CDR3 comprises 14 residues. The CDR3 nucleotides are TGTGCCATCAGCAGATGGGTGGAATCCCAGAGCTACACCTTC. The encoded protein is CAISRWVESQSYTF.

The chain employs TRBV28 and TRBJ2-5; 10 bases fit TRBD1. With the DNA end fitting TRBJ2-7 better, the J assignment may be wrong. In germline, CDR1 is MDHEN, CDR2 SYDVKM. The CDR3 is 14 amino acids. This chain's CDR3 is CASITPGQGYEQYF. Written as DNA, the CDR3 is TGTGCCAGCATTACCCCGGGACAGGGGTACGAGCAGTACTTC.

The chain uses TRBV18 and TRBJ2-5, with 7 bases identical to TRBD1. The J call may be faulty, since TRBJ2-1 better matches the DNA end. From germline, CDR1 is KGHSH and CDR2 LQKENI. The CDR3 is 15 residues long. This CDR3 is CASSPLQGVYNEQFF. The CDR3 nucleotides are TGTGCCAGCTCACCCCTTCAGGGGGTGTACAATGAGCAGTTCTTC.

The sample holds a few counts of this clonotype. The chain joins TRBV7-9 to TRBJ1-4, with D possibly being TRBD1 (5 bases). The CDR3 is 13 residues long. In germline, CDR1 is SEHNR, CDR2 FQNEAQ (reference sequence). V was cut by 1 base and J by 7 bases, with 7 bases left in between. In DNA form, the CDR3 reads TGTGCCAGCAGCTTAGGACAGAGTGAAAAACTGTTTTTT. Translation gives CASSLGQSEKLFF.